The next 30 T cell receptor beta chains were all read from a single sample in a study of breast tumors, draining lymph nodes, adjacent tissues. TCRdb independently ran MiXCR on the multiplex PCR reads; one entry per CDR3 protein. The repertoire holds about 130,000 distinct CDR3 sequences, with over 20% as singletons. Axillary draining lymph nodes of breast cancer patients supplied the node samples. Sequenced material: axillary lymph node tissue. The receptors were sampled from a female donor with breast cancer. Some clones in this sample may be carry-over from other donors' samples.

At least ten counts were recorded for this clonotype. This chain connects TRBV5-1 to TRBJ2-1, with D possibly being TRBD1 or TRBD2 (5 bases each). Germline loops: CDR1 SGHRS, CDR2 YFSETQ. The CDR3 has 16 amino acids. V was clipped by 8 bases and J by 3 bases, with 21 bases between them. CDR3 sequence: CASQLGTPSGYNEQFF. The CDR3 DNA sequence: TGCGCCAGTCAATTGGGGACCCCATCGGGCTACAATGAGCAGTTCTTC.

This clonotype was counted at least ten times. The chain combines TRBV24-1 with TRBJ2-5; the match to TRBD1 covers 8 bases. Unmatched junction bases numbered 2, after V lost 0 bases and J lost 3 bases. Germline CDR1 KGHDR, CDR2 SFDVKD. CDR3 length equals 15 residues. The DNA for the CDR3 is TGTGCCACCAGTGATTTGGCGGGACAGGAAGAGACCCAGTACTTC. Translated: CATSDLAGQEETQYF.

A word on this clonotype: A much larger clone is a single base away; this may be a read error. The chain combines TRBV11-2 with TRBJ2-1, with 14 bases identical to TRBD2. Germline CDR1 reads SGHAT; CDR2 reads FQNNGV. There are 16 residues in the CDR3. Losses at the gene ends were 1 base for V and 11 bases for J; bases not matched to a gene: 7. The CDR3 DNA follows: TGTGCCAGCAGCTTAGCCCCGGGACTAGCGGGAGTTAAGCAGTTCTTC. This codes for CASSLAPGLAGVKQFF.

This clonotype was recorded many times. The chain links TRBV4-1 to TRBJ2-5, with TRBD2 matching 10 bases. The CDR3 totals 17 residues. V shed 1 base and J 3 bases; nucleotides not matched to a gene: 8. Germline values: CDR1 MGHRA, CDR2 YSYEKL. The CDR3 bases are TGCGCCAGCAGCCAAGCGGGAGGACTAGCGGAGAAAGAGACCCAGTACTTC. Its translation is CASSQAGGLAEKETQYF.

This clonotype was observed many times. The chain uses TRBV12-3 or TRBV12-4 and TRBJ2-2, with no clear D. This CDR3 contains 12 residues. Between the trimmed V and J ends, which lost 7 bases and 3 bases, there was a span of 6 bases. The CDR3, as DNA: TGTGCCAGCACCCCTTACACCGGGGAGCTGTTTTTT. This gives the protein CASTPYTGELFF.

This clonotype occurred many times. The gene calls are TRBV6-5 and TRBJ2-5; 8 nucleotides align to TRBD1. The CDR3 is 15 amino acids. V was clipped by 7 bases and J by 0 bases; unmatched bases: 7. Looked up from germline, CDR1 is MNHEY and CDR2 is SVGAGI. The DNA for the CDR3 is TGTGCCAGCAAAACCGGGACAGGAAACCAAGAGACCCAGTACTTC. Its translation: CASKTGTGNQETQYF.

In its sample, this clonotype was seen many times. The rearrangement links TRBV7-3 to TRBJ2-2; D remains ambiguous. The germline CDR1 and CDR2 sequences are SGHTA and FQGTGA. This CDR3 comprises 14 residues. The V and J ends lost 4 bases and 1 base respectively, with 7 bases between them. The CDR3 is CASSSTMNTGELFF. CDR3 nucleotide sequence: TGTGCCAGCAGCTCCACGATGAACACCGGGGAGCTGTTTTTT.

In regard to this clonotype: Being one base from a much bigger clone, this may be a read error. The chain recombines TRBV9 with TRBJ2-5; D is unclear. This CDR3 has 15 amino acids. V was trimmed by 4 bases and J by 4 bases, leaving 17 bases between them. Germline V gene lookup returns CDR1 SGDLS and CDR2 YYNGEE. This CDR3 is CASSTSWQAGETQYF. The CDR3 nucleotides are TGTGCCAGCAGCACAAGCTGGCAGGCAGGAGAGACCCAGTACTTC.

There are many counts of this clonotype. The rearrangement uses TRBV29-1 and TRBJ2-7; the D gene is possibly TRBD2 (6 bases). CDR3 size: 20 residues. Germline CDR1 SQVTM, CDR2 ANQGSEA. V was shortened by 0 bases and J by 4 bases, with 31 bases between the two germline ends. In DNA form, the CDR3 reads TGCAGCGTTGAAGATCTTGCCTCAAAACAATCGGGAGACGACACGTACGAGCAGTACTTC. This sequence encodes CSVEDLASKQSGDDTYEQYF.

At least ten counts were recorded for this clonotype. J is TRBJ2-7 and V is TRBV5-6; D is possibly TRBD1 (6 bases). The length of the CDR3 is 14 residues. V shed 4 bases and J shed 5 bases, with 16 bases lying between them. Germline V gene data show CDR1 as SGHDT and CDR2 as YYEEEE. The CDR3 region has the DNA TGTGCCAGCAGCCCAGACAGGTCATTCCACGAGCAGTACTTC. This translates into CASSPDRSFHEQYF.

This clonotype was recorded many times. The rearrangement uses TRBV20-1 and TRBJ1-5; possible D gene TRBD1, 6 bases. The CDR3 contains 17 residues. V lost 6 bases and J lost 4, with 25 bases in between. The germline gives CDR1 DFQATT, CDR2 SNEGSKA (reference sequence). CDR3 coding DNA: TGCAGTGCGAGCGAAAAGATATTACAGGGATGGAATCAGCCCCAGCATTTT. Protein: CSASEKILQGWNQPQHF.

The chain links TRBV19 to TRBJ1-2; 9 nucleotides match TRBD1. V gave up 8 bases and J gave up 8 bases; unmatched junction bases: 9. Germline lookup yields CDR1 LNHDA and CDR2 SQIVND (reference sequence). This CDR3 is 13 amino acids long. CDR3 region: CASRPSGTGGYTF. The CDR3 coding sequence is TGTGCCAGTCGCCCTTCCGGGACAGGGGGCTACACCTTC.

This clonotype was detected only a few times. Compared with germline, one end of the junction differs, possibly owing to a read error. The CDR3 sequence: CASTTPSEPWVF. DNA of the CDR3: TGTGCCAGCACCACACCTAGCGAGCCGTGGGTCTTC. This chain joins TRBV6-6 and TRBJ2-1; D is perhaps TRBD2 (6 bases). Germline assignment: CDR1 MNHNY and CDR2 SVGAGI (reference sequence). This CDR3 is 12 amino acids long.

This clonotype appeared many times. V gene TRBV10-1 combines with J gene TRBJ2-3, with 8 nucleotides matching TRBD1. The germline V gene encodes CDR1 WNHNN and CDR2 SYGVQD (reference sequence). The CDR3 loop spans 15 amino acids. V shed 5 bases and J 2 bases; nucleotides not matched to a gene: 6. The CDR3, as DNA: TGCGCCAGCAGTATGGACAGGGCTACCACAGATACGCAGTATTTT. It encodes CASSMDRATTDTQYF.

This clonotype has ten or more counts. The chain is built from TRBV7-6 and TRBJ2-7; tentative D call: TRBD1 (5 bases). The CDR3 extends over 14 amino acids. V lost 2 bases and J lost 0, with 8 bases in between. The germline CDR1 and CDR2 sequences are SGHVS and FNYEAQ. The CDR3 sequence is CASSLRDSSYEQYF. CDR3 DNA sequence: TGTGCCAGCAGCTTAAGAGACAGCTCCTACGAGCAGTACTTC.

This clonotype has a count of ten or more. The chain employs TRBV7-9 and TRBJ2-1, with D possibly being TRBD1 (5 bases). V lost 8 bases and J lost 8, with 13 bases in between. The CDR3 is 12 amino acids. The germline gives CDR1 SEHNR, CDR2 FQNEAQ (reference sequence). CDR3 in amino acids: CASSRLGDEQFF. CDR3 nucleotides: TGTGCCAGCTCTCGTCTAGGGGATGAGCAGTTCTTC.

This clonotype was seen ten or more times. This rearrangement joins TRBV12-3 or TRBV12-4 to TRBJ2-5, with D uncertain. The CDR3 sequence is 12 residues long. The V and J ends lost 3 bases and 5 bases respectively, with 7 bases between them. The CDR3 sequence is CASSFTQETQYF. DNA of the CDR3: TGTGCCAGCAGTTTTACCCAGGAGACCCAGTACTTC.

This clonotype came up many times. The chain couples TRBV7-8 to TRBJ1-5, with 7 bases aligning to TRBD1. This CDR3 is 16 amino acids long. Trimming took 5 bases from V and 0 from J; bases not matched to a gene: 7. Per germline, CDR1 SGHVS and CDR2 FQNEAQ. CDR3 DNA sequence: TGTGCCAGCAGCCCGGACAGGAGTTATAGCAATCAGCCCCAGCATTTT. Protein sequence: CASSPDRSYSNQPQHF.

This clonotype occurred many times. The rearrangement links TRBV24-1 to TRBJ2-1, with 12 bases aligning to TRBD2. CDR3 length: 16 residues. Looked up from germline, CDR1 is KGHDR and CDR2 is SFDVKD. V trimming: 3 bases; J trimming: 6 bases; junction bases outside the gene matches: 5. The CDR3 region has the DNA TGTGCCACCAGTGATATGACTAGCGGGAGAGGCAATGAGCAGTTCTTC. It translates to CATSDMTSGRGNEQFF.

This clonotype was counted many times. V gene TRBV7-3 combines with J gene TRBJ2-1; possible D gene TRBD2, 5 bases. Per germline, CDR1 SGHTA and CDR2 FQGTGA. The CDR3 sequence is 16 residues long. Trimming took off 0 bases at V and 8 bases at J, with 17 bases between the two ends. CDR3 sequence (DNA): TGTGCCAGCAGCTTAACGGGGAGCGAGCCCAGCGATGAGCAGTTCTTC. The encoded protein is CASSLTGSEPSDEQFF. The full variable domain, in which reference TRBV7-3 and TRBJ2-1 provide the parts outside the CDR3, is GAGVSQTPSNKVTEKGKYVELRCDPISGHTALYWYRQSLGQGPEFLIYFQGTGAADDSGLPNDRFFAVRPEGSVSTLKIQRTERGDSAVYLCASSLTGSEPSDEQFFGPGTRLTVL.

The sample holds many counts of this clonotype. The chain employs TRBV5-1 and TRBJ2-3; 9 nucleotides match TRBD1. Germline CDR1 is SGHRS and CDR2 is YFSETQ. Trimming cost V 4 bases and J 6 bases; bases outside gene matches: 3. The CDR3 spans 13 residues. The DNA of the CDR3 is TGCGCCAGCAGCACACAGGGGGCGGATACGCAGTATTTT. Translating it yields CASSTQGADTQYF.

This clonotype was observed a few times. This rearrangement joins TRBV27 to TRBJ2-7, with TRBD2 identical over 10 bases. This CDR3 region has 15 residues. V was pared by 4 bases and J by 6 bases, with 9 bases of the junction left unmatched. CDR1 MNHEY and CDR2 SMNVEV come from the germline V gene (reference sequence). CDR3 region: CASSSLAGVKFEQYF. CDR3 in DNA: TGTGCCAGCAGTTCCCTAGCGGGAGTCAAATTCGAGCAGTACTTC.

In this sample, this clonotype turned up many times. The chain employs TRBV29-1 and TRBJ2-7; 11 bases agree with TRBD1. The V segment lost 6 bases and the J segment 4 bases; nucleotides outside the gene matches: 5. The CDR3 totals 13 residues. Germline-derived CDR1 and CDR2 are SQVTM and ANQGSEA. The CDR3 is CSVAGTGGYEQYF. As DNA, the CDR3 is TGCAGCGTCGCCGGGACAGGGGGTTACGAGCAGTACTTC.

This clonotype was detected many times. The gene calls are TRBV5-1 and TRBJ2-2; 7 nucleotides match TRBD1. The germline gives CDR1 SGHRS, CDR2 YFSETQ. CDR3 length equals 14 residues. The trim removed 3 bases at V and 6 bases at J, leaving 5 bases unmatched. CDR3 region: CASSSTTGAGELFF. CDR3 in DNA: TGCGCCAGCAGCTCCACCACAGGGGCCGGGGAGCTGTTTTTT. Full variable domain (remainder filled in from reference TRBV5-1 and TRBJ2-2): KAGVTQTPRYLIKTRGQQVTLSCSPISGHRSVSWYQQTPGQGLQFLFEYFSETQRNKGNFPGRFSGRQFSNSRSEMNVSTLELGDSALYLCASSSTTGAGELFFGEGSRLTVL.

This clonotype was recorded at least ten times. V gene TRBV20-1 combines with J gene TRBJ1-5; 7 nucleotides line up with TRBD1. There are 15 residues in the CDR3. The germline V gene has CDR1 DFQATT and CDR2 SNEGSKA (reference sequence). The V and J ends lost 2 bases and 4 bases, in that order; junction bases with no gene match: 8. The CDR3 spells CSARPRQGVNQPQHF. The CDR3 DNA is TGCAGTGCTAGACCTCGACAGGGAGTTAATCAGCCCCAGCATTTT.

This clonotype came up many times. The chain recombines TRBV27 with TRBJ2-1; TRBD1 or TRBD2 may be the D gene (6 bases each). The CDR3 spans 17 residues. V lost 3 bases, J lost 8 bases, and 23 bases lay in between. Per germline, CDR1 MNHEY and CDR2 SMNVEV (reference sequence). The CDR3 reads CASSFIPHTSKGDEQFF. Here the CDR3 DNA reads TGTGCCAGCAGTTTCATACCCCACACTAGCAAGGGGGATGAGCAGTTCTTC.

The CDR3 coding sequence is TGTGCCAGCAGGGAAAGGGGTGAAGCTTTCTTT. This sequence encodes CASRERGEAFF. The V and J genes are TRBV12-3 or TRBV12-4 and TRBJ1-1; perhaps TRBD1 as D (5 bases). V was trimmed by 6 bases and J by 7 bases, leaving 9 bases between them. There are 11 residues in the CDR3.

This clonotype was counted at least ten times. This chain uses TRBV6-5 with TRBJ2-1; TRBD2 agrees at 9 bases. Germline loops: CDR1 MNHEY, CDR2 SVGAGI. V shed 7 bases, J shed 8 bases, and the junction held 6 bases outside the gene matches. The CDR3 extends over 13 amino acids. The CDR3 spells CASKAAGGDEQFF. CDR3 in DNA: TGTGCCAGCAAGGCAGCGGGAGGAGATGAGCAGTTCTTC.

This clonotype was observed many times. The CDR3 is CASRLAGASSYEQYF. The DNA of the CDR3 is TGTGCCAGCAGATTAGCGGGGGCGAGCTCCTACGAGCAGTACTTC. The V and J genes are TRBV28 and TRBJ2-7, with 9 bases aligning to TRBD2. This CDR3 is 15 amino acids long. V shed 6 bases, J shed 0 bases, and the junction held 6 bases outside the gene matches. Germline CDR1 and CDR2: MDHEN and SYDVKM.

For this clonotype: This may be a read error, as it is one base from a much larger clone. CDR3 sequence reads: CASSFGGTEPFF. DNA of the CDR3: TGTGCCAGCAGCTTTGGGGGTACTGAGCCGTTCTTC. The chain is built from TRBV7-6 and TRBJ2-1; D possibly matches TRBD1 or TRBD2 (5 bases each). Germline V gene data show CDR1 as SGHVS and CDR2 as FNYEAQ. The CDR3 contains 12 residues. The entire variable domain, with the rest obtained from reference TRBV7-6 and TRBJ2-1, is as follows: GAGVSQSPRYKVTKRGQDVALRCDPISGHVSLYWYRQALGQGPEFLTYFNYEAQQDKSGLPNDRFSAERPEGSISTLTIQRTEQRDSAMYRCASSFGGTEPFFGPGTRLTVL.